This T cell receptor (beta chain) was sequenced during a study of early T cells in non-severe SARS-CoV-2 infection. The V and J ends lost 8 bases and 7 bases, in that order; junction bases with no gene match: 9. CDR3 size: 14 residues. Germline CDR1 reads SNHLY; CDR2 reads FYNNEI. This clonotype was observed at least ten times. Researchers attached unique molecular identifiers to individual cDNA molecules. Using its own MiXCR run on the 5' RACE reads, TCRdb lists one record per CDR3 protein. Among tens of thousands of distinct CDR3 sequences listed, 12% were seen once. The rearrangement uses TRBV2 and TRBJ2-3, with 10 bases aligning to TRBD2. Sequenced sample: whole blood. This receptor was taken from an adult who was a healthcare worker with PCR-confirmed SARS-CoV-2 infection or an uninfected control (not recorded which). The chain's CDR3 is CASLVSGGANTQYF. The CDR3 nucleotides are TGTGCCAGCCTTGTCAGCGGGGGGGCGAATACGCAGTATTTT.